The 9 T cell receptor beta chains presented below share a single source sample, sequenced in a study of T cells in Graves' hyperthyroidism and ophthalmopathy. The CDR3 regions of TCR beta were amplified from RNA transcripts. The primer set for the first-round RT-PCR of the TCR CDR3 was HTBI. TCRdb re-called the multiplex PCR reads with MiXCR, one entry per CDR3 protein. The sample carries 500,000 to 750,000 distinct CDR3 sequences, approximately 15% recorded once. Sequenced material: blood. The receptors were gathered from a woman under 30 with Graves' ophthalmopathy.

This clonotype was detected many times. The rearrangement uses TRBV28 and TRBJ1-6; D not resolved. The CDR3 extends over 12 amino acids. Trimming took off 5 bases at V and 14 bases at J, with 13 bases between the two ends. Germline CDR1 MDHEN, CDR2 SYDVKM. CDR3 nucleotides: TGTGCCAGCAGTCCTCAGGCTTTCACCCTCCACTTT. Translating gives CASSPQAFTLHF. The full variable domain, rest sourced from reference TRBV28 and TRBJ1-6, is DVKVTQSSRYLVKRTGEKVFLECVQDMDHENMFWYRQDPGLGLRLIYFSYDVKMKEKGDIPEGYSVSREKKERFSLILESASTNQTSMYLCASSPQAFTLHFGNGTRLTVT.

This clonotype has at least ten counts. The rearrangement uses TRBV6-2 or TRBV6-3 and TRBJ2-1, with D unclear. Trimming cost V 5 bases and J 9 bases, with 23 bases left between them. The CDR3 covers 16 residues. Germline loops: CDR1 MNHEY, CDR2 SVGEGT. In nucleotides, the CDR3 is TGTGCCAGCAGTCCACCGCGAGTAATCCCCTGGGGTGAGCAGTTCTTC. Residues: CASSPPRVIPWGEQFF.

Only a few counts were recorded for this clonotype. J is TRBJ2-5 and V is TRBV5-6, with 12 bases lining up with TRBD2. V was clipped by 1 base and J by 3 bases; unmatched bases: 7. The germline V gene encodes CDR1 SGHDT and CDR2 YYEEEE. This CDR3 contains 17 residues. In DNA, the CDR3 is TGTGCCAGCAGCTTGACTGGACTAGCGGGGTTTGAAGAGACCCAGTACTTC. This codes for CASSLTGLAGFEETQYF.

This clonotype was observed at least ten times. V is TRBV2 and J is TRBJ1-2, with a weak D call TRBD1 (5 bases). V was cut by 8 bases and J by 5 bases, with 15 bases left in between. Per germline, CDR1 SNHLY and CDR2 FYNNEI. This CDR3 region has 13 residues. DNA for the CDR3: TGTGCCAGCGGCGCGGGGTCAGGGTATGGCTACACCTTC. Encoded protein: CASGAGSGYGYTF.

The chain is built from TRBV6-1 and TRBJ2-5; D gene uncertain. V lost 5 bases, J lost 4 bases, and 8 bases lay in between. CDR1 MNHNS and CDR2 SASEGT come from the germline V gene. The CDR3 sequence is 12 residues long. CDR3: CASSWGSETQYF. The CDR3 nucleotides are TGTGCCAGCAGTTGGGGATCAGAGACCCAGTACTTC.

This chain links TRBV15 with TRBJ2-7; TRBD1 aligns across 7 bases. Germline trimming cut 0 bases from V and 1 base from J; bases unmatched to any gene: 18. The CDR3 is made up of 20 amino acids. The germline V gene has CDR1 LNHNV and CDR2 YYDKDF (reference sequence). CDR3 nucleotide sequence: TGTGCCACCAGCAGAGAAAATTCCCCCCCCCAAACGACAGGGTCCTACGAGCAGTACTTC. Translating it yields CATSRENSPPQTTGSYEQYF. Looking up the rest from reference TRBV15 and TRBJ2-7 gives the full variable domain: DAMVIQNPRYQVTQFGKPVTLSCSQTLNHNVMYWYQQKSSQAPKLLFHYYDKDFNNEADTPDNFQSRRPNTSFCFLDIRSPGLGDTAMYLCATSRENSPPQTTGSYEQYFGPGTRLTVT.

On this clonotype: Its ends do not fully match the called genes, so a read error is possible. V usage is TRBV19 and J usage is TRBJ2-2; TRBD2 is a possible D gene (5 bases). The CDR3 totals 12 residues. Germline CDR1 and CDR2: LNHDA and SQIVND (reference sequence). CDR3 region: CASKRTPGELSF. In DNA form, the CDR3 reads TGTGCCAGTAAGAGGACCCCCGGGGAGCTGTCTTTT.

This clonotype was observed at least ten times. The V and J genes are TRBV28 and TRBJ1-2; 7 nucleotides line up with TRBD1. CDR1 MDHEN and CDR2 SYDVKM come from the germline V gene. The V and J ends lost 6 bases and 6 bases, in that order; junction bases with no gene match: 10. This CDR3 spans 14 amino acids. CDR3 amino acids: CASRELRQGNGYTF. CDR3 in DNA: TGTGCCAGCAGGGAATTAAGACAGGGAAATGGCTACACCTTC.

In the case of this clonotype: A much bigger clone sits one base away, suggesting this may be a read error. V gene TRBV6-2 or TRBV6-3 combines with J gene TRBJ2-1; D is ambiguous. Germline V gene sequence: CDR1 MNHEY, CDR2 SVGEGT. The CDR3 is 14 residues long. In DNA, the CDR3 is TGTGCCAGCAAGCCGAGCGCCAGTTACAATGAGCAGCTCTTC. This encodes CASKPSASYNEQLF.